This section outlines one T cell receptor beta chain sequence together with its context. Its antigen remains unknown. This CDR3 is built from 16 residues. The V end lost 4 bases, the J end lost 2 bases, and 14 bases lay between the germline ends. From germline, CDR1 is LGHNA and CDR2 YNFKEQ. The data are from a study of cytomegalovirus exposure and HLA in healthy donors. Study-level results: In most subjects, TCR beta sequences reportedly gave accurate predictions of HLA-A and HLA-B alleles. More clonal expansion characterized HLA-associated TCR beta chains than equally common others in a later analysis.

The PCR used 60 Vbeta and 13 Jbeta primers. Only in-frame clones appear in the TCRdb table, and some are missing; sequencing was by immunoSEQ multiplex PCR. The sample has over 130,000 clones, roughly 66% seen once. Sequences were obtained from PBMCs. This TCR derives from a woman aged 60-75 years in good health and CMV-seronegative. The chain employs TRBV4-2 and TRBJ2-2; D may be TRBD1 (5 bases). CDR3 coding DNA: TGTGCCAGCAGCCCAGATTGGGGCAGAAACACCGGGGAGCTGTTTTTT. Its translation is CASSPDWGRNTGELFF.